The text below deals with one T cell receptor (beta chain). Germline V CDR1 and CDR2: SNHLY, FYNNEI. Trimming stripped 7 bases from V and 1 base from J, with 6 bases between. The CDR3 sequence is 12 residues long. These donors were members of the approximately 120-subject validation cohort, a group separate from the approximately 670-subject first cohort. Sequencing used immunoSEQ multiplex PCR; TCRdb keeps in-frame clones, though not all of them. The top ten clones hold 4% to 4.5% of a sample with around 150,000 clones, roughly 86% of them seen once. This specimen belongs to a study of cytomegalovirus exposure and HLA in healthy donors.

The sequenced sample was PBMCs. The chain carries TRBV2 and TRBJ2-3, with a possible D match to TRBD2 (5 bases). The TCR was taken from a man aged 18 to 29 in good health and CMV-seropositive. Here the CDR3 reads CASMRGTDTQYF. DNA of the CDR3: TGTGCCAGCATGAGGGGCACAGATACGCAGTATTTT.